Reported below is one TCR beta chain. Its antigen specificity is not known. Qualities for individual bases were not recorded, and no much larger clone is one base off. The data were taken from a study of follicular helper T cells after annual influenza vaccination (dated by TCRdb to 2015 to 2018). Context from the whole study: Blood was collected on days 0, 7 and 28 after each seasonal influenza vaccination. One week after vaccination, a second recruited cohort of roughly 12 subjects (Table S1) displayed a similar ICOS+CD38+ cTfh response. The 2013-2014 samples were cryopreserved, while the 2015 samples were processed right after collection. Some subjects were followed across successive annual vaccinations spanning the 2013-2014, 2014-2015 and 2015-2016 seasons to study recall of cTfh clones. Multi-year samples were obtained from six subjects, with two vaccination seasons covered for four subjects and three seasons covered for two subjects. General findings and caveats noted by the study authors: Day 7 ICOS+CD38+ clones were most often found later in ICOS-CD38- cTfh, suggesting that subset may serve as a memory reservoir. A recurrent oligoclonal ICOS+CD38+ cTfh response containing tetramer and AIM influenza-specific clonotypes was recalled by successive annual vaccinations. ICOS+CD38+ cTfh clonality correlated with the frequency of that population, and its change correlated with the change in circulating plasmablast frequency. Only about 9.5-22% of analyzed cells yielded productive TCRB sequences, so sampling of rare clonotypes was not possible.

The library relied on the immunoSEQ multiplex PCR assay. Adaptive Biotechnologies handled the TCRB amplification, library preparation, sequencing and preliminary bioinformatics at Survey level resolution. For TCRB sequencing, genomic DNA from sorted cTfh populations was amplified by multiplex PCR. For the original study's pipeline: In R, clonality was calculated as 1 minus the normalized Shannon entropy, and the Gini index was computed using the R package ineq. The overlap score was defined as the summed counts of shared sequences divided by the total counts of all sequences in both compared samples. Significance of shared clonotypes was assessed by Fisher's exact test, with a theoretical repertoire of 10^7 TCRB sequences assumed. TCRdb re-hosts the immuneACCESS table, in-frame sequences only. Its copies lack some clones; in the studies checked, an unresolved V gene accounts for under half of them, and the cause for the rest is not known. V and J calls and clone size are copied from that table; D and trimming were computed from the DNA. The sample has roughly 8,300 clones on record, around 82% of them singletons. The top ten hold 1% to 1.4% of the sample.

The time point label, as the study defines it: 2014-2015 season, pre-vaccination. TCRB sequencing was used to follow sorted CD4 subsets from the blood of adults before and after they were given the seasonal inactivated influenza vaccine (Fluvarix). To be eligible, subjects had to live in the community and must not have received influenza vaccine in the previous 6 months. Reasons for exclusion included contraindications to influenza vaccine, substance abuse, HIV/AIDS, active malignancy, immunomodulatory medication, and active illness such as respiratory infection. Between roughly 40 and 100 mL of blood was sampled per time point. Circulating Tfh were defined as non-naive CD4+CXCR5+PD-1+ cells and sorted into ICOS+CD38+ and ICOS-CD38- fractions. Ficoll-Paque PLUS or SepMate separation was used to isolate PBMC. Cell subsets were sorted from PBMC on a BD FACS Aria before DNA extraction. In the germline V gene (reference sequence), CDR1 corresponds to MNHEY and CDR2 to SMNVEV. The CDR3 holds 15 amino acids from the cysteine to the phenylalanine. CDR3 DNA is the only sequence kept; it has 45 bases, read in frame from the first base. Unmatched junction bases come to 5, with V trimmed by 5 bases and J by 2 bases.

This specimen was CXCR5+ CD38- circulating T follicular helper cells from blood, taken on the day of influenza vaccination. Reading the label with the study, this specimen's cell subset or site is: circulating Tfh, non-naive CD4+CXCR5+PD-1+ (ICOS+CD38+ or ICOS-CD38-). The clonotype comes from an adult who received the influenza vaccine. The rearranged segments are TRBV27 and TRBJ2-1; 8 bases in the middle match TRBD1. The CDR3 is CASSTDRGPYNEQFF. The nucleotides are TGTGCCAGCAGTACCGACAGGGGCCCCTACAATGAGCAGTTCTTC.